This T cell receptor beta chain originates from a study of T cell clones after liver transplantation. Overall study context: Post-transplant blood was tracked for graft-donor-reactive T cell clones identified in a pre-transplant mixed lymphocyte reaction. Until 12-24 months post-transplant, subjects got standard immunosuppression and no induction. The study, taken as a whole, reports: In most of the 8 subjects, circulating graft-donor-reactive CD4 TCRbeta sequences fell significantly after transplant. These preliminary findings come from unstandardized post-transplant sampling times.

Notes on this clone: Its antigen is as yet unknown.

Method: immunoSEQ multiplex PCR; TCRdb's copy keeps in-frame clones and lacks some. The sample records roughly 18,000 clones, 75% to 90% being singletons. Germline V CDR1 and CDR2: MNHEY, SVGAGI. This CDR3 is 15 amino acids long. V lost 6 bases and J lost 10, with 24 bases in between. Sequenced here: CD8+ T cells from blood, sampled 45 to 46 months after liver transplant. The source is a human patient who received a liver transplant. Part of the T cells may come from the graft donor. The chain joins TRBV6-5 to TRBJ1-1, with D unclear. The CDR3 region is CASRQTRSGRVRAFF. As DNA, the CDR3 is TGTGCCAGCAGACAAACTCGATCGGGTCGGGTTCGAGCTTTCTTT.